This T cell receptor beta chain was sequenced during a study of blood T cell repertoires in COVID-19. Study-level background: PBMCs, B-cell-depleted T cells, or T cells provided the cDNA or gDNA that made up the material.

This table comes from immunoSEQ multiplex PCR, and its TCRdb copy is limited to in-frame clones, with some not included. Among 250,000 or so clones listed, around 93% were seen once. CDR1 is SGHAT, CDR2 FQNNGV, per germline. V lost 1 base and J lost 0, with 7 bases in between. The CDR3 consists of 15 residues. The cohort comprised adults aged about 18 to 90 years residing in approximately 25 US areas. Membership in each cohort depended on participant-reported clinical history. The chain joins TRBV11-2 to TRBJ1-3; D is undetermined. The specimen was PBMCs or T cells enriched from blood (not recorded which). The receptor was isolated from a human donor in a cohort exposed to, infected with or recovered from COVID-19 (not recorded which). The donor label of this sample is uncertain. The CDR3 nucleotides read TGTGCCAGCAGCTTAGGACGGAGCTCTGGAAACACCATATATTTT. Protein sequence: CASSLGRSSGNTIYF.